This T cell receptor (beta chain) appears in the sequencing data of a study of CD8 T cells in Susac syndrome. Study results and caveats: It was acknowledged by the study that relatively few individuals were included in its TCR sequencing and HLA analysis.

CD8+ and CD4+ T cells circulating in blood were sequenced for TCR beta. TEMRA cells were FACS-enriched and CD8+ and CD4+ T cells negatively isolated. Random-hexamer reverse transcription was applied to 0.5 to 1 ug RNA. Multiplex immunoSEQ PCR targeted 54 Vbeta and 13 Jbeta TCR beta segments. TCRdb analysed the immunoSEQ multiplex PCR reads with MiXCR anew, one entry per CDR3 protein. The sample has roughly 200,000 distinct CDR3 sequences, approximately 95% seen once. Note on this clonotype: The antigen is undetermined.

V was cut by 2 bases and J by 7 bases, with 13 bases left in between. The germline V gene encodes CDR1 SGHRS and CDR2 YFSETQ. The CDR3 runs 14 residues. The sample comprised CD4+ T cells from PBMCs. The origin of this receptor is a human donor with multiple sclerosis. The V call is TRBV5-1, the J call TRBJ2-1; possibly TRBD2 for D (5 bases). CDR3 in DNA: TGCGCCAGCAGCTTCGGGAACTCGGGGAATGAGCAGTTCTTC. Translated, it gives CASSFGNSGNEQFF.